A single T cell receptor (beta chain) is shown here with its context. Antigen: not known. These data belong to a study of cytomegalovirus exposure and HLA in healthy donors. Study results and caveats: Beyond CMV serostatus, there was no information to go on about immune exposure.

There are 16 residues in the CDR3. With V trimmed by 1 base and J by 4 bases, 6 bases remained unmatched. In germline, CDR1 is MNHNS, CDR2 SASEGT. The PCR ran on 60 Vbeta and 13 Jbeta primers. TCRdb's copy holds only in-frame clones and misses some; the assay was immunoSEQ multiplex PCR. This listing includes 150,000 to 200,000 clones. This clonotype originated in a woman aged 18-30 years in good health and CMV-seropositive. The sequenced sample consisted of PBMCs. The chain employs TRBV6-1 and TRBJ2-3; 9 bases agree with TRBD2. CDR3 nucleotide sequence: TGTGCCAGCAGTGAAGAAGTAGCGGGAGTATCAGATACGCAGTATTTT. Translated, it gives CASSEEVAGVSDTQYF.